A selection of T cell receptor beta chains follows, all from one sample in a study of sequential checkpoint blockade in melanoma. The assay was immunoSEQ multiplex PCR, and TCRdb's table has in-frame clones only and misses some. The data contain more than 30,000 clones, under 35% of them singletons. Source: tumor tissue (inferred from file names), taken from a patient given nivolumab and ipilimumab in sequence. The receptor set was obtained from a human donor with melanoma. CDR3s include the opening cysteine and the closing phenylalanine or tryptophan. D genes are given only for firm matches. Not every row has a clone size; where given, it reads once, few, many or a size class.

TRBJ1-4 TRBV9 few - CASRTDSTNEKLFF TGTGCCAGCAGGACAGATTCAACTAATGAAAAACTGTTTTTT
TRBJ1-3 TRBV18 - - CASSPSGSPSGNTIYF TGTGCCAGCTCACCATCCGGGAGCCCCTCTGGAAACACCATATATTTT
TRBJ2-3 TRBV19 - - CASRGGTTDTQYF TGTGCCAGTAGGGGGGGAACCACAGATACGCAGTATTTT
TRBJ1-4 TRBV11-3 few TRBD1 CASSVGTGVEKLFF TGTGCCAGCAGCGTCGGGACAGGGGTAGAAAAACTGTTTTTT
TRBJ2-1 TRBV10-2 - - CASSGGNAYNEQFF TGCGCCAGCAGTGGTGGGAATGCCTACAATGAGCAGTTCTTC
TRBJ1-2 TRBV6-8 few - CASSYSRGFAGYTF TGTGCCAGCAGTTACTCTCGGGGATTTGCTGGCTACACCTTC
TRBJ2-2 TRBV1 few - CASSQSENRNTGELFF TGCGCCAGCAGCCAATCTGAGAACAGGAACACCGGGGAGCTGTTTTTT
TRBJ1-5 TRBV11-3 few TRBD1 CASSLRDRSNQPQHF TGTGCCAGCAGCTTGAGGGACAGGAGCAATCAGCCCCAGCATTTT
TRBJ2-2 TRBV5-1 - - CASSLTGNTGELFF TGCGCCAGCAGTCTGACGGGGAACACCGGGGAGCTGTTTTTT
TRBJ2-7 TRBV18 - TRBD2 CASSPPSLAAGGEQYF TGTGCCAGCTCACCACCGTCTCTAGCGGCCGGGGGTGAGCAGTACTTC
TRBJ1-4 TRBV18 - - CASSPVPRVLEGNEKLFF TGTGCCAGCTCACCAGTCCCCAGGGTTCTGGAGGGTAATGAAAAACTGTTTTTT
TRBJ2-7 TRBV6-8 - TRBD2 CASRGWGATKAGEGEQYF TGTGCCAGCAGGGGGTGGGGTGCGACTAAAGCGGGAGAGGGCGAGCAGTACTTC
TRBJ1-4 TRBV18 - - CASSPPEGKLFF TGTGCCAGCTCACCACCGGAGGGAAAACTGTTTTTT
TRBJ2-1 TRBV18 - TRBD2 CASSPQRGGRNEQFF TGTGCCAGCTCACCACAGCGGGGGGGCCGGAATGAGCAGTTCTTC
TRBJ1-1 TRBV30 - - CAWSVGGPNTEAFF TGTGCCTGGAGTGTGGGAGGGCCGAACACTGAAGCTTTCTTT
TRBJ2-1 TRBV11-3 - - CASSLRIGGVSHEEQFF TGTGCCAGCAGCTTGAGAATTGGCGGCGTAAGCCACGAGGAGCAGTTCTTC
TRBJ2-1 TRBV28 medium-sized TRBD1 CASSRDRANEQFF TGTGCCAGCAGCCGAGACAGGGCGAATGAGCAGTTCTTC
TRBJ1-1 TRBV6-8 - - CASSRRESNTEAFF TGTGCCAGCAGTAGAAGGGAGTCGAACACTGAAGCTTTCTTT
TRBJ1-1 TRBV18 few - CASSPGDAAEAFF TGTGCCAGCTCACCGGGGGACGCAGCTGAAGCTTTCTTT
TRBJ1-1 TRBV28 - TRBD1 CASSRSRGQTEAFF TGTGCCAGCAGTCGCTCTAGGGGGCAGACTGAAGCTTTCTTT
TRBJ2-1 TRBV19 - TRBD2 CASTPSAGTRAYNEQFF TGTGCCAGTACCCCTTCAGCCGGGACTAGAGCGTACAATGAGCAGTTCTTC
TRBJ1-2 TRBV11-3 many - CASSPISGTTNYGYTF TGTGCCAGCAGCCCTATCTCCGGGACAACCAACTATGGCTACACCTTC
TRBJ2-1 TRBV19 - - CASSTGPPNEQFF TGTGCCAGTAGTACGGGACCGCCTAATGAGCAGTTCTTC
TRBJ2-3 TRBV19 - TRBD2 CASSPRTSGGADTQYF TGTGCCAGTAGTCCCCGGACTAGCGGGGGGGCTGATACGCAGTATTTT
TRBJ1-1 TRBV19 - - CASTYRGFDTEAFF TGTGCCAGTACCTATAGGGGGTTTGACACTGAAGCTTTCTTT
TRBJ2-5 TRBV11-3 few TRBD2 CASSPLAGGSAETQYF TGTGCCAGCAGCCCCCTAGCGGGAGGGTCTGCGGAGACCCAGTACTTC
TRBJ2-7 TRBV5-1 - TRBD2 CASSLSPSGNSYEQYF TGCGCCAGCAGCTTGTCCCCTAGCGGGAACTCCTACGAGCAGTACTTC
TRBJ2-2 TRBV29-1 - TRBD2 CSVRLAGRTGELFF TGCAGCGTCCGACTAGCGGGAAGGACCGGGGAGCTGTTTTTT
TRBJ1-2 TRBV6-8 few - CASSNFGNGYTF TGTGCCAGCAGTAACTTCGGGAACGGCTACACCTTC
TRBJ2-7 TRBV11-3 many TRBD1 CASSLGGQGLYEQYF TGTGCCAGCAGCTTAGGGGGACAGGGGTTGTACGAGCAGTACTTC
TRBJ1-1 TRBV30 - - CAWSVRDGTEAFF TGTGCCTGGAGTGTACGGGACGGCACTGAAGCTTTCTTT
TRBJ2-7 TRBV18 - - CASSPSVYEQYF TGTGCCAGCTCACCCAGTGTCTACGAGCAGTACTTC
TRBJ1-1 TRBV6-7 - - CASRGYGEAFF TGTGCCAGCAGGGGTTATGGGGAAGCTTTCTTT
TRBJ2-3 TRBV7-4 - TRBD1 CASSSTGPNTQYF TGTGCCAGCAGCTCGACAGGGCCTAATACGCAGTATTTT
TRBJ1-3 TRBV6-8 - - CASSRTTGNTIYF TGTGCCAGCAGTAGGACAACTGGAAACACCATATATTTT
TRBJ2-5 TRBV11-3 many - CASSSLRGGETQYF TGTGCCAGCAGCTCCTTGAGGGGGGGAGAGACCCAGTACTTC
TRBJ1-1 TRBV9 few - CASSEEGVINTEAFF TGTGCCAGCAGTGAAGAGGGGGTGATTAACACTGAAGCTTTCTTT
TRBJ2-1 TRBV6-7 - - CASSSQGVHEQFF TGTGCCAGCAGTTCCCAAGGGGTCCATGAGCAGTTCTTC
TRBJ1-1 TRBV15 - TRBD1 CATSRGGSGQGIAAFF TGTGCCACCAGCAGAGGGGGATCAGGACAGGGTATCGCAGCTTTCTTT
TRBJ2-7 TRBV28 - TRBD1 CASRSRDRDLSEQYF TGTGCCAGCAGGTCCCGGGACAGAGATTTGAGCGAGCAGTACTTC
TRBJ2-1 TRBV19 - - CASSRPSQYNEQFF TGTGCCAGTTCTAGGCCGTCACAGTACAATGAGCAGTTCTTC
TRBJ1-3 TRBV19 - - CATIGTRQGNTIYF TGTGCCACCATCGGGACCCGGCAGGGAAACACCATATATTTT
TRBJ1-1 TRBV19 - - CASRTDDEDTEAFF TGTGCCAGTAGGACGGATGATGAAGACACTGAAGCTTTCTTT
TRBJ2-7 TRBV18 once - CASSPRTDTYEQYF TGTGCCAGCTCACCACGGACAGATACCTACGAGCAGTACTTC
TRBJ1-1 TRBV15 few - CATSRDSPNTEAFF TGTGCCACCAGCAGAGATAGCCCTAACACTGAAGCTTTCTTT
TRBJ2-7 TRBV5-1 - TRBD2 CASSFSGTSGRRSYEQYF TGCGCCAGCAGCTTCTCCGGGACTAGCGGGAGGAGATCCTACGAGCAGTACTTC
TRBJ2-7 TRBV11-3 few TRBD2 CASSTAGGLFNEQYF TGTGCCAGCAGTACCGCGGGAGGGTTATTCAACGAGCAGTACTTC
TRBJ2-7 TRBV9 few - CASSSRQDYEQYF TGTGCCAGCAGCTCCCGACAGGACTACGAGCAGTACTTC
TRBJ2-1 TRBV11-3 many - CASSSPSLVGQPNEQFF TGTGCCAGCAGCTCCCCAAGTTTGGTGGGGCAGCCTAATGAGCAGTTCTTC
TRBJ2-7 TRBV9 - - CASSELGQPGLYEQYF TGTGCCAGCAGCGAACTCGGGCAGCCGGGTCTATACGAGCAGTACTTC
TRBJ2-2 TRBV5-1 once - CASSLFTPNTGELFF TGCGCCAGCAGCTTGTTTACCCCGAACACCGGGGAGCTGTTTTTT
TRBJ2-3 TRBV11-3 few - CASSLSGPLPDTQYF TGTGCCAGCAGCTTAAGCGGCCCTCTCCCAGATACGCAGTATTTT
TRBJ2-3 TRBV9 few - CASSPGPTDTQYF TGTGCCAGCAGCCCCGGCCCTACAGATACGCAGTATTTT
TRBJ1-5 TRBV6-8 few - CASSYSSEGGGSNQPQHF TGTGCCAGCAGTTACTCGTCGGAGGGAGGGGGGTCCAATCAGCCCCAGCATTTT
TRBJ1-1 TRBV29-1 - - CSVNEGFGTEAFF TGCAGCGTTAACGAGGGCTTTGGCACTGAAGCTTTCTTT